This entry concerns a single T cell receptor (beta chain). The CDR3 loop spans 16 amino acids. Germline V lookup: CDR1 SNHLY, CDR2 FYNNEI. With V trimmed by 5 bases and J by 9 bases, 11 bases remained unmatched. This entry comes from a study of T cells in Graves' hyperthyroidism and ophthalmopathy. The CDR3 regions of TCR beta were amplified from RNA transcripts. First-round RT-PCR targeting the TCR CDR3 was performed with the HTBI primer set. TCRdb fed the multiplex PCR reads into MiXCR, producing one record per CDR3 protein. The table shows some 370,000 distinct CDR3 sequences, with about 18% occurring only once.

V usage is TRBV2 and J usage is TRBJ2-1, with 12 bases that match TRBD2. The receptor's source is a woman in her 30s with Graves' hyperthyroidism that later progressed to Graves' ophthalmopathy. Input material: blood. The CDR3 DNA reads as TGTGCCAGCAGTACGTATCTAGCGGGGGGGCGGGGTGAGCAGTTCTTC. It is translated as CASSTYLAGGRGEQFF.